Shown below are 19 T cell receptor beta chains from a single sample sequenced in a study of blood T cell repertoires in COVID-19. The data were produced by immunoSEQ multiplex PCR, yet TCRdb's version contains in-frame clones alone and is incomplete. The data show over 60,000 clones, more than 70% seen once. The sample comprised peripheral blood. Receptor source: a woman of 80 years or more with active or convalescent COVID-19.

V gene TRBV4-3 combines with J gene TRBJ2-2, with D uncertain. The CDR3 has 14 amino acids. Trimming removed 1 base at V and 8 bases at J, with 11 bases between. Germline CDR1 reads LGHNA; CDR2 reads YSLEER. CDR3 region: CASSQVRGGGELFF. The CDR3 bases are TGCGCCAGCAGCCAAGTACGAGGTGGGGGGGAGCTGTTTTTT.

This chain uses TRBV7-2 with TRBJ1-5; TRBD1 agrees at 8 bases. CDR1 is SGHTA and CDR2 is FQGNSA in the germline V gene. V shed 0 bases, J shed 7 bases, and the junction held 5 bases outside the gene matches. The CDR3 spans 15 residues. The CDR3 protein is CASSLARTGRQPQHF. The CDR3 region has the DNA TGTGCCAGCAGCTTAGCGCGGACAGGGCGGCAGCCCCAGCATTTT.

The rearrangement joins TRBV5-4 to TRBJ2-2; TRBD2 matches 8 bases. Trimming removed 5 bases from V and 1 base from J; junction bases left unmatched: 7. Germline V CDR1 and CDR2: SGHNT, YYREEE (reference sequence). The CDR3 runs to 16 residues. The CDR3: CASSRRGARNTGELFF. The CDR3 nucleotides are TGTGCCAGCAGTAGGCGGGGGGCTCGGAACACCGGGGAGCTGTTTTTT.

J is TRBJ2-5 and V is TRBV19, with D perhaps matching TRBD1 (6 bases). The length of the CDR3 is 15 residues. Germline CDR1 is LNHDA and CDR2 is SQIVND (reference sequence). Trimming took off 2 bases at V and 4 bases at J, with 14 bases between the two ends. CDR3 DNA sequence: TGTGCCAGTAGTATACAGCAGGGGAGTGGAGAGACCCAGTACTTC. Translation: CASSIQQGSGETQYF.

The rearrangement uses TRBV29-1 and TRBJ1-1; 10 bases fit TRBD1. Germline loops: CDR1 SQVTM, CDR2 ANQGSEA. The CDR3 has 12 amino acids. The CDR3 loop reads CGASIDRGQAFF. The CDR3 DNA follows: TGCGGTGCCTCGATCGACAGGGGGCAAGCTTTCTTT.

This chain joins TRBV7-2 and TRBJ2-3; 8 nucleotides agree with TRBD2. The CDR3 is 18 amino acids. Per germline, CDR1 SGHTA and CDR2 FQGNSA. Trimming cost V 2 bases and J 7 bases; bases outside gene matches: 17. The CDR3 loop reads CASSLRPGGAGGINTQYF. CDR3 nucleotides: TGTGCCAGCAGCTTAAGACCCGGTGGGGCGGGGGGTATAAATACGCAGTATTTT.

The J gene is TRBJ1-2, the V gene TRBV30; D is undetermined. Germline V gene lookup returns CDR1 GTSNPN and CDR2 SVGIG (reference sequence). V lost 3 bases, J lost 4 bases, and 12 bases lay in between. This CDR3 has 13 residues. The CDR3 DNA reads TGTGCCTGGAGCCCGGGTGTTGGCTATGGCTACACCTTC. Translating it yields CAWSPGVGYGYTF. Drawing the rest from reference TRBV30 and TRBJ1-2, the complete variable domain is SQTIHQWPATLVQPVGSPLSLECTVEGTSNPNLYWYRQAAGRGLQLLFYSVGIGQISSEVPQNLSASRPQDRQFILSSKKLLLSDSGFYLCAWSPGVGYGYTFGSGTRLTVV.

V gene TRBV18 combines with J gene TRBJ1-1; perhaps TRBD1 as D (6 bases). Germline V gene sequence: CDR1 KGHSH, CDR2 LQKENI. The ends were cut back, 8 bases at V and 0 bases at J, with 16 bases in the middle. The CDR3 spans 15 residues. CDR3 nucleotides: TGTGCCAGCGAGAAAGGGGGAGAGGTGAACACTGAAGCTTTCTTT. This encodes CASEKGGEVNTEAFF.

This clone showed up just once. CDR3 amino acids: CASSLEAEYNEQFF. The CDR3 DNA reads TGTGCCAGCAGCTTAGAGGCGGAGTACAATGAGCAGTTCTTC. The chain has TRBV11-2 and TRBJ2-1; D not resolved. Between the trimmed V and J ends, which lost 0 bases and 4 bases, there was a span of 7 bases. The CDR3 is 14 residues long. Per the germline V gene, CDR1 is SGHAT and CDR2 is FQNNGV. Based on the CDR3 plus reference TRBV11-2 and TRBJ2-1, the full variable domain is EAGVAQSPRYKIIEKRQSVAFWCNPISGHATLYWYQQILGQGPKLLIQFQNNGVVDDSQLPKDRFSAERLKGVDSTLKIQPAKLEDSAVYLCASSLEAEYNEQFFGPGTRLTVL.

The chain carries TRBV6-1 and TRBJ1-2, with no clear D. CDR3 length: 12 amino acids. V lost 3 bases, J lost 2 bases, and 4 bases lay in between. Germline V gene lookup returns CDR1 MNHNS and CDR2 SASEGT. The CDR3 coding sequence is TGTGCCAGCAGTGATCGGAACTATGGCTACACCTTC. Residues: CASSDRNYGYTF.

The chain links TRBV5-4 to TRBJ1-1; a weak D match, TRBD1 (5 bases). Between the trimmed V and J ends, which lost 0 bases and 3 bases, there was a span of 9 bases. The CDR3 consists of 14 residues. In germline, CDR1 is SGHNT, CDR2 YYREEE (reference sequence). This CDR3 is CASSLAGLDTEAFF. For the CDR3, the DNA is TGTGCCAGCAGCTTGGCAGGGTTGGACACTGAAGCTTTCTTT.

This clone was seen once. The gene calls are TRBV7-2 and TRBJ1-5, with D hard to call. CDR1 and CDR2 from the germline V gene are SGHTA and FQGNSA. This CDR3 spans 13 amino acids. Trimming took 4 bases from V and 8 from J, leaving 12 bases between them. CDR3 protein: CASSSGVREPQHF. The DNA of the CDR3 is TGTGCCAGCAGCTCTGGGGTGCGGGAGCCCCAGCATTTT.

The J gene is TRBJ1-4, the V gene TRBV21-1. TRBV21-1 is shown as a pseudogene. CDR3 length equals 17 residues. This CDR3 is CASSKGICGRGTEKLFF. In DNA form, the CDR3 reads TGTGCCAGCAGCAAAGGGATCTGTGGGAGGGGTACTGAAAAACTGTTTTTT.

The chain combines TRBV12-3 or TRBV12-4 with TRBJ1-3; unclear D gene. V lost 8 bases, J lost 4 bases, and 12 bases lay in between. This CDR3 spans 13 amino acids. CDR3 sequence (DNA): TGTGCCAGCGTCTTATATTTCGGAAACACCATATATTTT. It specifies CASVLYFGNTIYF.

V gene TRBV3-1 (or the pseudogene TRBV3-2) combines with J gene TRBJ1-5; 9 positions agree with TRBD1. V gave up 2 bases and J gave up 7 bases; unmatched junction bases: 12. The CDR3 is 17 amino acids. Germline CDR1 LGHDT, CDR2 YNNKEL (reference sequence). Here the CDR3 DNA reads TGTGCCAGCAGCCAATGTACTACAGGGGGCGCCGGGCAGCCCCAGCATTTT. Its protein is CASSQCTTGGAGQPQHF.

This clone showed up just once. CDR3 amino acids: CASSPSGLNIQYF. CDR3 sequence (DNA): TGTGCCAGCTCACCGAGCGGGTTGAACATTCAGTACTTC. V usage is TRBV18 and J usage is TRBJ2-4; D might be TRBD2 (6 bases). The CDR3 is 13 residues long. In germline, CDR1 is KGHSH, CDR2 LQKENI. V gave up 3 bases and J gave up 7 bases, with 10 bases separating them. The full variable domain, its missing parts supplied by reference TRBV18 and TRBJ2-4, is NAGVMQNPRHLVRRRGQEARLRCSPMKGHSHVYWYRQLPEEGLKFMVYLQKENIIDESGMPKERFSAEFPKEGPSILRIQQVVRGDSAAYFCASSPSGLNIQYFGAGTRLSVL.

The genes are TRBV7-3 and TRBJ2-3, with D perhaps matching TRBD2 (7 bases). Per germline, CDR1 SGHTA and CDR2 FQGTGA. This CDR3 has 14 residues. The V and J ends lost 4 bases and 6 bases respectively, with 14 bases between them. The CDR3 sequence is CASSSRGARDTQYF. CDR3 nucleotides: TGTGCCAGCAGCTCACGGGGGGCCAGGGATACGCAGTATTTT.

This sequence joins TRBV4-3 and TRBJ2-7; D unresolved. The CDR3 is 15 amino acids. The V end was cut by 3 bases, the J end by 0 bases, with 12 bases between. Germline CDR1 and CDR2: LGHNA and YSLEER. The CDR3 coding sequence is TGCGCCAGCAGCCATGGGCCGCAGGTCTCCTACGAGCAGTACTTC. As protein: CASSHGPQVSYEQYF.

The chain combines TRBV7-8 with TRBJ1-3, with a weak D call TRBD1 (5 bases). The germline V and J ends were trimmed by 1 base and 0 bases, with 13 bases remaining between them. This CDR3 has 17 residues. Per germline, CDR1 SGHVS and CDR2 FQNEAQ. The CDR3 spells CASSLVSGGSSGNTIYF. CDR3 nucleotides: TGTGCCAGCAGCTTAGTGTCCGGGGGGAGCTCTGGAAACACCATATATTTT.